The text below deals with one TCR beta chain. These data originate in a study of blood T cell repertoires in COVID-19. This CDR3 region has 16 residues. CDR1 SGHNT and CDR2 YYREEE come from the germline V gene (reference sequence). V was pared by 4 bases and J by 5 bases, with 9 bases of the junction left unmatched. One Seattle source followed patients from active infection through their disease course. Sequenced by immunoSEQ multiplex PCR; TCRdb stores in-frame clones only, minus some. The table has fewer than 450,000 clones, about nine tenths seen once. This receptor was taken from a woman aged 45-65 years with COVID-19, enrolled during active disease. The chain joins TRBV5-4 to TRBJ2-2; 9 positions match TRBD2. The sequenced sample was peripheral blood. In nucleotides, the CDR3 is TGTGCCAGCAGCGCGGCGGGGGGGTGCGGGACCGGGGAGCTGTTTTTT. Translation: CASSAAGGCGTGELFF. The whole variable domain, filled in from reference TRBV5-4 and TRBJ2-2, reads ETGVTQSPTHLIKTRGQQVTLRCSSQSGHNTVSWYQQALGQGPQFIFQYYREEENGRGNFPPRFSGLQFPNYSSELNVNALELDDSALYLCASSAAGGCGTGELFFGEGSRLTVL.